This TCR beta chain was identified during a study of T-cell reconstitution after alpha-beta-depleted transplantation in children. Findings of the study overall: Most T-cell counts and diversity one year after the transplant came from T cells that were newly produced. The origin of high day-60 TCRbeta diversity in some patients lay in surviving recipient T cells and thymic progenitors. Expanded graft clones numbering several hundred reportedly gave rise to alpha-beta T cells about two months after transplant.

Preparation of the TCRbeta library used unique molecular identifiers. TCRdb called the PCR reads again in MiXCR, with one record for every CDR3 protein. This table has 120,000 or so distinct CDR3 sequences, 23% appearing once. Germline lookup yields CDR1 SGHRS and CDR2 YFSETQ. V shed 4 bases and J shed 0 bases, with 16 bases lying between them. The CDR3 is 17 amino acids. This clonotype was seen repeatedly, ten times or more. Its antigen is as yet unknown. The receptor comes from a male patient aged 2-9 years who had a stem cell transplant for chronic granulomatous disease, so the T cells may come from the graft donor. The chain employs TRBV5-1 and TRBJ2-2; either TRBD1 or TRBD2 may supply D (5 bases each). This material consisted of PBMCs, mostly from graft donor cells, taken 180 days after TCRalphabeta/CD19-depleted stem cell transplant. The DNA for the CDR3 is TGCGCCAGCAGCAGAGGATGGGGGTTGGCGAACACCGGGGAGCTGTTTTTT. As protein: CASSRGWGLANTGELFF.